These 8 T cell receptor beta chains share one sample of origin, sequenced in a study of blood T cells in healthy people across ages. For the second PCR, which ran for roughly 6 to 12 cycles, a sample-barcoded 5' primer and a J-beta primer mix were used. In TCRdb, the 5' RACE reads were re-called with MiXCR into one record per CDR3 protein. This sample has around 1.5 million distinct CDR3 sequences; about 40% occur once, and the top ten carry 7% to 9.5%. The sample consisted of blood. These receptors were obtained from a woman under 30 in good health.

The chain carries TRBV18 and TRBJ2-1; D is uncertain. Germline V gene data show CDR1 as KGHSH and CDR2 as LQKENI. CDR3 length equals 16 residues. Trimming left V 2 bases short and J 5 bases short, with 16 bases between. CDR3: CASSPFGRENNNEQFF. The CDR3 DNA sequence: TGTGCCAGCTCACCATTCGGTAGAGAGAACAACAATGAGCAGTTCTTC. The full variable domain, rest sourced from reference TRBV18 and TRBJ2-1, is NAGVMQNPRHLVRRRGQEARLRCSPMKGHSHVYWYRQLPEEGLKFMVYLQKENIIDESGMPKERFSAEFPKEGPSILRIQQVVRGDSAAYFCASSPFGRENNNEQFFGPGTRLTVL.

The V gene is TRBV11-2, the J gene TRBJ2-3; 8 nucleotides align to TRBD2. Germline V CDR1 and CDR2: SGHAT, FQNNGV. CDR3 size: 17 residues. With 0 bases clipped from V and 5 bases from J, the junction kept 10 bases outside the gene matches. The CDR3 DNA reads TGTGCCAGCAGCTTAGATTGGACAGCGGGGGCCATAGATACGCAGTATTTT. Amino acid sequence: CASSLDWTAGAIDTQYF. Combining the CDR3 with reference TRBV11-2 and TRBJ2-3 gives the whole variable domain EAGVAQSPRYKIIEKRQSVAFWCNPISGHATLYWYQQILGQGPKLLIQFQNNGVVDDSQLPKDRFSAERLKGVDSTLKIQPAKLEDSAVYLCASSLDWTAGAIDTQYFGPGTRLTVL.

The CDR3 nucleotides are TGTGCCAGCAGCCGCGGGACACCTAAAAGCTCCTACGAGCAGTACTTC. Protein: CASSRGTPKSSYEQYF. The J gene is TRBJ2-7, the V gene TRBV2; possibly TRBD1 or TRBD2 for D (6 bases each). This CDR3 contains 16 residues. Between the trimmed V and J ends, which lost 6 bases and 0 bases, there was a span of 18 bases. Germline CDR1 and CDR2: SNHLY and FYNNEI.

This clonotype was seen a handful of times. This rearrangement joins TRBV6-5 to TRBJ1-1; possibly TRBD1 for D (5 bases). Germline V gene data show CDR1 as MNHEY and CDR2 as SVGAGI. Trimming cost V 5 bases and J 6 bases, with 19 bases left between them. This CDR3 contains 15 residues. The CDR3, as DNA: TGTGCCAGCAGTATCGGCGTGGGGGGAATGGCTGAAGCTTTCTTT. This translates into CASSIGVGGMAEAFF.

J is TRBJ2-5 and V is TRBV12-3 or TRBV12-4; D is uncertain. Trimming left V 8 bases short and J 7 bases short, with 14 bases between. The CDR3 totals 12 residues. The DNA for the CDR3 is TGTGCCAGCTCCGGACGTCCTGGGACCCAGTACTTC. This gives the protein CASSGRPGTQYF.

This clonotype was seen a handful of times. The chain employs TRBV27 and TRBJ1-5; 9 bases line up with TRBD1. The CDR3 is 14 amino acids. In germline, CDR1 is MNHEY, CDR2 SMNVEV (reference sequence). V shed 5 bases, J shed 6 bases, and the junction held 5 bases outside the gene matches. In nucleotides, the CDR3 is TGTGCCAGCAGTGCGCTGGACAGGGGTCAGCCCCAGCATTTT. Its protein is CASSALDRGQPQHF.

The V and J genes are TRBV27 and TRBJ1-6; 9 nucleotides align to TRBD1. This CDR3 contains 14 residues. The J segment lost 5 bases and the V segment lost 7 bases, leaving 3 bases of the junction unmatched. Germline assignment: CDR1 MNHEY and CDR2 SMNVEV (reference sequence). This chain's CDR3 is CASTGDRDNSPLHF. Written as DNA, the CDR3 is TGTGCCAGCACGGGGGACAGGGATAATTCACCCCTCCACTTT.

The chain joins TRBV12-3 or TRBV12-4 to TRBJ1-2, with D perhaps TRBD1 (6 bases). This CDR3 region has 14 residues. Trimming removed 3 bases at V and 7 bases at J, with 15 bases between. This CDR3 is CASSFNQGIGGYTF. CDR3 coding DNA: TGTGCCAGCAGTTTCAATCAGGGGATCGGTGGCTACACCTTC.